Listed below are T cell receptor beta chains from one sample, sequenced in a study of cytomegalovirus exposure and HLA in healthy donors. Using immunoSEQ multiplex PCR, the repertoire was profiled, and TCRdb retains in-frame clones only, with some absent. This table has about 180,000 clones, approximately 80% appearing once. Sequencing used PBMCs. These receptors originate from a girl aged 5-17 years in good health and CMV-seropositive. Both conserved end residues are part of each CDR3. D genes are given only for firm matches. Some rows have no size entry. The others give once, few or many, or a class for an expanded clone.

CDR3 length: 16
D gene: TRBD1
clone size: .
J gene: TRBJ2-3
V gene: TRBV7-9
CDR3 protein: CASSWVGQGTPDTQYF
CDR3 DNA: TGTGCCAGCAGCTGGGTGGGACAGGGGACCCCAGATACGCAGTATTTT

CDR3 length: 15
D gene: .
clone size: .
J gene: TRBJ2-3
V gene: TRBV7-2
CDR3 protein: CASSLGWRGTDTQYF
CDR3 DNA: TGTGCCAGCAGCTTAGGATGGCGGGGCACAGATACGCAGTATTTT

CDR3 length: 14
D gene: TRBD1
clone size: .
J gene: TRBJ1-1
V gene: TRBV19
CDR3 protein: CASSIEGANTEAFF
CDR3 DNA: TGTGCCAGTAGTATCGAGGGGGCGAACACTGAAGCTTTCTTT

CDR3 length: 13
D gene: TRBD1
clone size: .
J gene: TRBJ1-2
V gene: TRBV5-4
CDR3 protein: CASSATGAVGYTF
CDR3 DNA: TGTGCCAGCAGCGCGACAGGGGCGGTAGGCTACACCTTC

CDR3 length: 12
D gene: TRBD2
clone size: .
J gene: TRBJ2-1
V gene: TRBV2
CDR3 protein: CATFRTGGGQFF
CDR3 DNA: TGTGCCACCTTCAGGACGGGAGGGGGGCAGTTCTTC

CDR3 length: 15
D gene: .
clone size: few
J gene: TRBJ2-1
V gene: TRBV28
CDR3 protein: CASSLERAPYNEQFF
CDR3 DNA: TGTGCCAGCAGCCTTGAGCGGGCCCCCTACAATGAGCAGTTCTTC

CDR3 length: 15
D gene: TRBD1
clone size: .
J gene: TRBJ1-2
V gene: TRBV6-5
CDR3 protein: CASSYFEGADYGYTF
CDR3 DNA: TGTGCCAGCAGTTACTTTGAGGGGGCCGACTATGGCTACACCTTC

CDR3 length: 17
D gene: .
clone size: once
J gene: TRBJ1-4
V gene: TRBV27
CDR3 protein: CASSLSNPGQINEKLFF
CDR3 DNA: TGTGCCAGCAGTTTATCGAACCCGGGACAAATTAATGAAAAACTGTTTTTT

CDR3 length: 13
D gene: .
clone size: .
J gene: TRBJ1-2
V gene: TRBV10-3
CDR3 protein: CASFSTGNYGYTF
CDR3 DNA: TGTGCCTCCTTCTCAACAGGGAACTATGGCTACACCTTC

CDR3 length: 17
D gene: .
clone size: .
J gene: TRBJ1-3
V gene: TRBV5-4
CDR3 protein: CASSSNSAARQGNTIYF
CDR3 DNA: TGTGCCAGCAGCTCCAATTCGGCGGCCAGACAGGGAAACACCATATATTTT

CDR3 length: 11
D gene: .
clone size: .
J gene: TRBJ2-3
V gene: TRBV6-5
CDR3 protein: CASSRFDTQYF
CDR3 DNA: TGTGCCAGCAGTCGGTTCGATACGCAGTATTTT

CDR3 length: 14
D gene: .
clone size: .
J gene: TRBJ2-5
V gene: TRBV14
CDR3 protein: CASSQDGGQETQYF
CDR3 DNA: TGTGCCAGCAGCCAAGATGGCGGGCAAGAGACCCAGTACTTC

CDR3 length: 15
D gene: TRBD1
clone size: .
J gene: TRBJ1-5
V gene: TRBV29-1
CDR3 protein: CSVVTGGNSNQPQHF
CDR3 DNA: TGCAGCGTTGTAACAGGGGGGAATAGCAATCAGCCCCAGCATTTT

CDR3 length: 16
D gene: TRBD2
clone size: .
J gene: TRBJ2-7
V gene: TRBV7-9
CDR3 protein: CASSSRAGLAGAEQYF
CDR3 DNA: TGTGCCAGCAGCTCACGGGCGGGGCTAGCGGGAGCTGAACAGTACTTC

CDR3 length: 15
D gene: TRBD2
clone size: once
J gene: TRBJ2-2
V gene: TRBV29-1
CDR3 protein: CSVVLAGGRTGELFF
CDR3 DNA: TGCAGCGTTGTTCTAGCGGGAGGTCGGACCGGGGAGCTGTTTTTT

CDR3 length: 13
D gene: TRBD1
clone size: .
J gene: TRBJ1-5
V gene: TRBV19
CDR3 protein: CASETGGYQPQHF
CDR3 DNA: TGTGCCAGTGAGACAGGGGGCTATCAGCCCCAGCATTTT

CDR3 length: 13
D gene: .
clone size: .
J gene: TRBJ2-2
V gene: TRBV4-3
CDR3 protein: CASSQQGAGELFF
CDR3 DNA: TGCGCCAGCAGCCAACAGGGTGCCGGGGAGCTGTTTTTT

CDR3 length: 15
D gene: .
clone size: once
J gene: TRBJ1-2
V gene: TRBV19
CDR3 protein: CASTAGSAEFSVYTF
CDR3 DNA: TGTGCCAGTACTGCAGGGTCAGCAGAGTTTTCCGTCTACACCTTC

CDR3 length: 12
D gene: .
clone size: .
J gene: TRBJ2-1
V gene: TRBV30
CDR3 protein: CACSRQVNEQFF
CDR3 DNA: TGTGCCTGTTCGAGACAGGTCAATGAGCAGTTCTTC

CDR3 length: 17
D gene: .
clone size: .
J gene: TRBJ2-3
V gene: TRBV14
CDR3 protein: CASSQRSGSPNTDTQYF
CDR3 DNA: TGTGCCAGCAGCCAACGAAGCGGGTCCCCGAACACAGATACGCAGTATTTT

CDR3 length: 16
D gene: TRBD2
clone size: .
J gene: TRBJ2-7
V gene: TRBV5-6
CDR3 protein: CASSLGGSGIPYEQYF
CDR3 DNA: TGTGCCAGCAGCCTGGGGGGTAGCGGGATACCCTACGAGCAGTACTTC

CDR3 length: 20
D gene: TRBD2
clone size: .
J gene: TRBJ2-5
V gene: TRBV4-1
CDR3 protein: CASSPSPGLAVPVHLLTQYF
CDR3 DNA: TGCGCCAGCAGCCCCTCACCGGGACTAGCGGTTCCCGTTCACCTGTTGACCCAGTACTTC

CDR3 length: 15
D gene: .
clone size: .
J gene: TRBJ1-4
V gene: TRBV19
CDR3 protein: CASRFSQGLEEKLFF
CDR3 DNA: TGTGCCAGTAGGTTCTCACAGGGATTGGAAGAAAAACTGTTTTTT

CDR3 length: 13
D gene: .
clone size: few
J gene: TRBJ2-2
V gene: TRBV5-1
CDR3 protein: CASSRQNTGELFF
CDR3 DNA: TGCGCCAGCAGCCGACAAAACACCGGGGAGCTGTTTTTT

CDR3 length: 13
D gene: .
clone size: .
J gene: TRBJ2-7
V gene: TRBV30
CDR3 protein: CAWGGDLWYEQYF
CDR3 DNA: TGTGCCTGGGGAGGGGACTTGTGGTACGAGCAGTACTTC

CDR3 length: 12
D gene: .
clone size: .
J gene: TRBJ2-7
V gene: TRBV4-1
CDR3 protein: CASSPGGYEQYF
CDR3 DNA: TGCGCCAGCAGCCCTGGGGGGTACGAGCAGTACTTC

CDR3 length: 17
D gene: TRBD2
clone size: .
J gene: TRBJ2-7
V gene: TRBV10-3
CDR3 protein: CAIEGTSGSGSSYEQYF
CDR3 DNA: TGTGCCATCGAGGGGACTAGCGGGAGTGGTAGCTCCTACGAGCAGTACTTC

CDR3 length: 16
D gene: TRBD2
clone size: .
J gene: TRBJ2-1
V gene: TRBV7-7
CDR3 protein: CASSPGLAGAYNEQFF
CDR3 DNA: TGTGCCAGCAGCCCAGGACTAGCGGGAGCCTACAATGAGCAGTTCTTC

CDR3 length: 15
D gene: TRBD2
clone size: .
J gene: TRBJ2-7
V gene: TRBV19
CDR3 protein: CASSPVTSGRPEQYF
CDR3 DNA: TGTGCCAGTAGTCCTGTGACTAGCGGGAGACCCGAGCAGTACTTC

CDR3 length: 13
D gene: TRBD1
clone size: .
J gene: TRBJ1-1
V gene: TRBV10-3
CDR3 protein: CATSPGGNTEAFF
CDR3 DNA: TGTGCCACTTCCCCAGGGGGCAACACTGAAGCTTTCTTT

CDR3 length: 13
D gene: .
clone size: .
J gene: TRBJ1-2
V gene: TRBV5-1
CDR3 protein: CASSLGSGYGYTF
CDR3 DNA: TGCGCCAGCAGCTTGGGCAGCGGATATGGCTACACCTTC

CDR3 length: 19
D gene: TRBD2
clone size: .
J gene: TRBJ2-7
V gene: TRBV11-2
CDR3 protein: CASSLVAPLAGGTSYEQYF
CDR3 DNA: TGTGCCAGCAGCTTAGTCGCCCCTCTAGCGGGAGGTACCTCCTACGAGCAGTACTTC

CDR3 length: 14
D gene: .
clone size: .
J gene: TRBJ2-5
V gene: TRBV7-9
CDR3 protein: CASSLEGALETQYF
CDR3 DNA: TGTGCCAGCAGCTTGGAAGGGGCTCTAGAGACCCAGTACTTC

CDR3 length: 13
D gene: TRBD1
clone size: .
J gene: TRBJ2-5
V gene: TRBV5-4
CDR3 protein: CASSLTGVETQYF
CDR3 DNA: TGTGCCAGCAGCTTGACAGGGGTAGAGACCCAGTACTTC

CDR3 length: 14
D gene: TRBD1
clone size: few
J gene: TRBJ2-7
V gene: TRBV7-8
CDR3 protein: CASRQRGQSYEQYF
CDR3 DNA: TGTGCCAGCAGGCAAAGGGGACAGTCCTACGAGCAGTACTTC

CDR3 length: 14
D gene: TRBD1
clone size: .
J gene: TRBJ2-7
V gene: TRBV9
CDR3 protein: CASSPDRASYEQYF
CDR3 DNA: TGTGCCAGCAGCCCCGACAGGGCCTCCTACGAGCAGTACTTC

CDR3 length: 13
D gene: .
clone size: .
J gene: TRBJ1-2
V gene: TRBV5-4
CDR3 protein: CASSQGFHYGYTF
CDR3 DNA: TGTGCCAGCAGCCAGGGATTTCACTATGGCTACACCTTC

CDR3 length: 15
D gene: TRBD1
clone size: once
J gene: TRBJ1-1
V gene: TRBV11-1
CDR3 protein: CASSKAGTGTLGAFF
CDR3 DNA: TGTGCCAGCAGCAAGGCCGGGACAGGGACTCTTGGAGCTTTCTTT

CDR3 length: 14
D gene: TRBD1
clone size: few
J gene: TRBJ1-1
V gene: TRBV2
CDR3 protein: CASGGGTVNTEAFF
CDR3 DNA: TGTGCCAGTGGCGGGGGGACAGTGAACACTGAAGCTTTCTTT

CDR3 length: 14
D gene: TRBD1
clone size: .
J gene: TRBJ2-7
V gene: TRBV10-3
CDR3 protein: CAISWDRETYEQYF
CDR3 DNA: TGTGCCATCAGTTGGGACAGGGAAACCTACGAGCAGTACTTC

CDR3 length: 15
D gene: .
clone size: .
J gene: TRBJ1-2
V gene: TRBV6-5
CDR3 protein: CASSYGHTTNYGYTF
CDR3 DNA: TGTGCCAGCAGTTACGGGCACACCACTAACTATGGCTACACCTTC

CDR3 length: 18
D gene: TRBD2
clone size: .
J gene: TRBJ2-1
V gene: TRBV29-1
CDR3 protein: CSVVEFGLAGEHYNEQFF
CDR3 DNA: TGCAGCGTTGTCGAGTTTGGTTTAGCGGGAGAGCACTACAATGAGCAGTTCTTC

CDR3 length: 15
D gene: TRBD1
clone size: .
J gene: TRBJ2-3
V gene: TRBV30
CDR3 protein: CAWNTGQGMTDTQYF
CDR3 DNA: TGTGCCTGGAATACGGGACAGGGGATGACAGATACGCAGTATTTT

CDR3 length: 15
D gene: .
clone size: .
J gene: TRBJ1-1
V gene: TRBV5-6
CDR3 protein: CASSLSDRRNTEAFF
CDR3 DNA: TGTGCCAGCAGCTTGTCGGACAGACGAAACACTGAAGCTTTCTTT

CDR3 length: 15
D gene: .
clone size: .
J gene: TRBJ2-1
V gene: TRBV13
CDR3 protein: CASSLSLSSYNEQFF
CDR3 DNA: TGTGCCAGCAGCTTATCCCTCAGCTCCTACAATGAGCAGTTCTTC

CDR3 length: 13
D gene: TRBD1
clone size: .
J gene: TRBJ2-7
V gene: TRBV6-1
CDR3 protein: CASVRDSSYEQYF
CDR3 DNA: TGTGCCAGCGTCCGGGACAGTTCCTACGAGCAGTACTTC

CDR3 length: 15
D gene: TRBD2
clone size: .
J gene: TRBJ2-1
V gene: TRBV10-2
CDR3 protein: CASRGGRGSRNEQFF
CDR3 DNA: TGCGCCAGCAGGGGGGGGAGAGGGAGTAGGAATGAGCAGTTCTTC

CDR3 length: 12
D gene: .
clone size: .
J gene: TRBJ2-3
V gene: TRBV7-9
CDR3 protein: CASSTSLGTQYF
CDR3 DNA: TGTGCCAGCAGCACAAGTCTTGGTACGCAGTATTTT

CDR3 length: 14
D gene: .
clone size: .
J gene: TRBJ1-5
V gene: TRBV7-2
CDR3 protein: CASSLSDSYQPQHF
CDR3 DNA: TGTGCCAGCAGCTTATCCGACAGCTATCAGCCCCAGCATTTT

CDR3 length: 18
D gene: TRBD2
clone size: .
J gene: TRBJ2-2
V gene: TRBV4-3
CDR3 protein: CASSQDAGAGGPTGELFF
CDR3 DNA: TGCGCCAGCAGCCAAGACGCCGGAGCGGGAGGGCCCACCGGGGAGCTGTTTTTT

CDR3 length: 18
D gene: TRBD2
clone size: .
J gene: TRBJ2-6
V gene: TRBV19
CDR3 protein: CASSPGLALSSGANVLTF
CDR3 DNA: TGTGCCAGTAGCCCGGGACTAGCGTTGAGCTCTGGGGCCAACGTCCTGACTTTC